These T cell receptor beta chains were read from a single sample in a study of cytomegalovirus exposure and HLA in healthy donors. Profiling relied on immunoSEQ multiplex PCR, and the TCRdb table lists in-frame clones only, not all of them. This repertoire shows about 140,000 clones, approximately 62% found once; its top ten account for 1.6%. Sample: PBMCs. Source of these receptors: a human donor in good health. Each CDR3 is given with its conserved first and last residue. Fields, in order: V gene, J gene, CDR3 length, clone size, D gene, CDR3 protein, CDR3 DNA. The D gene is left open where the match is weak. The size field is filled for only some rows; it gives once, few, many or a size class.

v_gene: TRBV6-1; j_gene: TRBJ1-2; len: 13; abundance: .; d_gene: TRBD1; CDR3aa: CASRGTGSYGYTF; CDR3nt: TGTGCCAGCAGGGGGACAGGGTCCTATGGCTACACCTTC
v_gene: TRBV28; j_gene: TRBJ1-5; len: 13; abundance: few; d_gene: .; CDR3aa: CASSLFGEQPQHF; CDR3nt: TGTGCCAGCAGTTTATTTGGAGAGCAGCCCCAGCATTTT
v_gene: TRBV7-6; j_gene: TRBJ1-2; len: 16; abundance: few; d_gene: .; CDR3aa: CASSLLYSLLWYGYTF; CDR3nt: TGTGCCAGCAGCTTACTCTATTCCCTGCTGTGGTATGGCTACACCTTC
v_gene: TRBV10-1; j_gene: TRBJ2-7; len: 13; abundance: .; d_gene: TRBD1; CDR3aa: CASRDRVDGEQYF; CDR3nt: TGCGCCAGCAGGGACAGGGTCGACGGCGAGCAGTACTTC
v_gene: TRBV11-3; j_gene: TRBJ2-7; len: 15; abundance: .; d_gene: TRBD2; CDR3aa: CASSLEASGSYEQYF; CDR3nt: TGTGCCAGCAGCTTAGAGGCTAGCGGCTCCTACGAGCAGTACTTC
v_gene: TRBV5-5; j_gene: TRBJ1-4; len: 15; abundance: .; d_gene: TRBD1; CDR3aa: CASSLVPGGSEKLFF; CDR3nt: TGTGCCAGCAGCTTGGTGCCAGGGGGCAGTGAAAAACTGTTTTTT
v_gene: TRBV6-1; j_gene: TRBJ2-1; len: 14; abundance: .; d_gene: TRBD1; CDR3aa: CASTTGQGYNEQFF; CDR3nt: TGTGCCAGCACCACGGGACAGGGATACAATGAGCAGTTCTTC
v_gene: TRBV14; j_gene: TRBJ2-3; len: 16; abundance: few; d_gene: TRBD2; CDR3aa: CASSPRLAGNTDTQYF; CDR3nt: TGTGCCAGCAGCCCCCGACTAGCGGGGAACACAGATACGCAGTATTTT
v_gene: TRBV7-9; j_gene: TRBJ1-5; len: 16; abundance: .; d_gene: TRBD1; CDR3aa: CASSLGQGVDDQPQHF; CDR3nt: TGTGCCAGCAGCTTGGGACAGGGTGTCGACGATCAGCCCCAGCATTTT
v_gene: TRBV7-9; j_gene: TRBJ1-4; len: 15; abundance: .; d_gene: TRBD1; CDR3aa: CASSPGGQRNEKLFF; CDR3nt: TGTGCCAGCAGCCCAGGGGGACAGCGAAATGAAAAACTGTTTTTT
v_gene: TRBV2; j_gene: TRBJ2-5; len: 15; abundance: .; d_gene: TRBD2; CDR3aa: CASSPLAGGEETQYF; CDR3nt: TGTGCCAGCAGTCCTCTAGCGGGAGGGGAAGAGACCCAGTACTTC
v_gene: TRBV6-6; j_gene: TRBJ2-1; len: 10; abundance: .; d_gene: .; CDR3aa: CASSLGGEFF; CDR3nt: TGTGCCAGCAGTCTAGGCGGCGAGTTCTTC
v_gene: TRBV7-2; j_gene: TRBJ2-7; len: 15; abundance: few; d_gene: TRBD2; CDR3aa: CASSPGTSGAYEQYF; CDR3nt: TGTGCCAGCAGCCCCGGGACTAGCGGAGCCTACGAGCAGTACTTC
v_gene: TRBV27; j_gene: TRBJ2-7; len: 16; abundance: few; d_gene: .; CDR3aa: CASSLSEGTVSYEQYF; CDR3nt: TGTGCCAGCAGTTTATCGGAGGGGACGGTGTCCTACGAGCAGTACTTC
v_gene: TRBV7-9; j_gene: TRBJ2-1; len: 15; abundance: few; d_gene: TRBD1; CDR3aa: CASSLGSGGWNEQFF; CDR3nt: TGTGCCAGCAGCTTAGGGTCAGGGGGATGGAATGAGCAGTTCTTC
v_gene: TRBV19; j_gene: TRBJ2-5; len: 14; abundance: .; d_gene: .; CDR3aa: CASSNQAPQETQYF; CDR3nt: TGTGCCAGTAGTAACCAGGCCCCCCAAGAGACCCAGTACTTC
v_gene: TRBV11-3; j_gene: TRBJ2-1; len: 16; abundance: .; d_gene: TRBD2; CDR3aa: CASSFFGLAGGNEQFF; CDR3nt: TGTGCCAGCAGCTTCTTCGGACTAGCGGGAGGCAATGAGCAGTTCTTC
v_gene: TRBV4-1; j_gene: TRBJ2-5; len: 14; abundance: .; d_gene: .; CDR3aa: CASSQTERQETQYF; CDR3nt: TGCGCCAGCAGCCAAACTGAACGCCAAGAGACCCAGTACTTC
v_gene: TRBV7-8; j_gene: TRBJ1-1; len: 15; abundance: .; d_gene: TRBD1; CDR3aa: CASSNSRGPVTEAFF; CDR3nt: TGTGCCAGCAGCAACTCGAGGGGGCCGGTCACTGAAGCTTTCTTT
v_gene: TRBV4-1; j_gene: TRBJ1-1; len: 15; abundance: .; d_gene: TRBD1; CDR3aa: CASSQMTGANTEAFF; CDR3nt: TGCGCCAGCAGCCAGATGACAGGGGCGAACACTGAAGCTTTCTTT
v_gene: TRBV7-8; j_gene: TRBJ2-3; len: 15; abundance: .; d_gene: .; CDR3aa: CASSLLARGTDTQYF; CDR3nt: TGTGCCAGCAGCTTATTAGCCAGGGGTACAGATACGCAGTATTTT
v_gene: TRBV6-5; j_gene: TRBJ1-3; len: 14; abundance: .; d_gene: .; CDR3aa: CASSYGSSGNTIYF; CDR3nt: TGTGCCAGCAGTTACGGGAGCTCTGGAAACACCATATATTTT
v_gene: TRBV28; j_gene: TRBJ2-7; len: 13; abundance: .; d_gene: .; CDR3aa: CASSLTQLHEQYF; CDR3nt: TGTGCCAGCAGTTTAACGCAACTCCACGAGCAGTACTTC
v_gene: TRBV5-4; j_gene: TRBJ2-7; len: 13; abundance: .; d_gene: .; CDR3aa: CASSWGERYEQYF; CDR3nt: TGTGCCAGCAGCTGGGGGGAGAGGTACGAGCAGTACTTC
v_gene: TRBV4-1; j_gene: TRBJ2-2; len: 18; abundance: .; d_gene: TRBD2; CDR3aa: CASSQVSLAVQGPGELFF; CDR3nt: TGCGCCAGCAGCCAAGTCTCCCTAGCGGTCCAGGGCCCCGGGGAGCTGTTTTTT
v_gene: TRBV27; j_gene: TRBJ2-3; len: 14; abundance: .; d_gene: TRBD2; CDR3aa: CATRGLAGGIRQYF; CDR3nt: TGTGCCACCAGGGGGCTAGCGGGAGGGATTAGGCAGTATTTT
v_gene: TRBV19; j_gene: TRBJ2-5; len: 14; abundance: few; d_gene: .; CDR3aa: CASSIPPPGETQYF; CDR3nt: TGTGCCAGTAGTATCCCCCCTCCGGGGGAGACCCAGTACTTC
v_gene: TRBV5-8; j_gene: TRBJ2-5; len: 12; abundance: .; d_gene: .; CDR3aa: CASSRQQETQYF; CDR3nt: TGTGCCAGCAGCCGACAGCAAGAGACCCAGTACTTC
v_gene: TRBV7-8; j_gene: TRBJ2-7; len: 14; abundance: few; d_gene: TRBD1; CDR3aa: CASSTRTGVGEQYF; CDR3nt: TGTGCCAGCAGCACCAGGACAGGGGTGGGCGAGCAGTACTTC
v_gene: TRBV7-2; j_gene: TRBJ2-1; len: 17; abundance: .; d_gene: TRBD2; CDR3aa: CASSTRTSGLTYNEQFF; CDR3nt: TGTGCCAGCAGCACCCGGACTAGCGGATTGACCTACAATGAGCAGTTCTTC
v_gene: TRBV29-1; j_gene: TRBJ2-5; len: 13; abundance: .; d_gene: .; CDR3aa: CSVRRQYQETQYF; CDR3nt: TGCAGCGTTCGGCGGCAGTACCAAGAGACCCAGTACTTC
v_gene: TRBV6-5; j_gene: TRBJ2-7; len: 15; abundance: .; d_gene: .; CDR3aa: CASSYSAQGAYEQYF; CDR3nt: TGTGCCAGCAGTTACTCGGCCCAGGGCGCCTACGAGCAGTACTTC
v_gene: TRBV11-3; j_gene: TRBJ2-7; len: 12; abundance: .; d_gene: TRBD2; CDR3aa: CASSPGLAEQYF; CDR3nt: TGTGCCAGCAGCCCAGGACTAGCCGAGCAGTACTTC
v_gene: TRBV5-4; j_gene: TRBJ2-1; len: 16; abundance: few; d_gene: TRBD2; CDR3aa: CASSWTASGGENEQFF; CDR3nt: TGTGCCAGCAGCTGGACGGCTAGCGGGGGTGAGAATGAGCAGTTCTTC
v_gene: TRBV7-2; j_gene: TRBJ2-3; len: 19; abundance: .; d_gene: .; CDR3aa: CASSLAFRAPTRDPDTQYF; CDR3nt: TGTGCCAGCAGCTTAGCATTCCGCGCTCCAACGAGGGATCCAGATACGCAGTATTTT
v_gene: TRBV10-1; j_gene: TRBJ2-7; len: 15; abundance: .; d_gene: .; CDR3aa: CASSESSVSSYEQYF; CDR3nt: TGCGCCAGCAGTGAGTCAAGCGTTAGCTCCTACGAGCAGTACTTC
v_gene: TRBV28; j_gene: TRBJ1-4; len: 15; abundance: few; d_gene: .; CDR3aa: CASTLRAPQGGKLFF; CDR3nt: TGTGCCAGCACCCTACGGGCCCCACAGGGCGGAAAACTGTTTTTT
v_gene: TRBV18; j_gene: TRBJ2-5; len: 15; abundance: .; d_gene: TRBD1; CDR3aa: CASSPGQDEQETQYF; CDR3nt: TGTGCCAGCTCACCGGGACAGGATGAACAAGAGACCCAGTACTTC
v_gene: TRBV5-4; j_gene: TRBJ2-7; len: 16; abundance: .; d_gene: TRBD2; CDR3aa: CASSLAPSGGSYEQYF; CDR3nt: TGTGCCAGCAGCTTGGCCCCTAGCGGGGGGTCCTACGAGCAGTACTTC
v_gene: TRBV27; j_gene: TRBJ2-5; len: 15; abundance: .; d_gene: TRBD1; CDR3aa: CASSPRTGGEETQYF; CDR3nt: TGTGCCAGCAGTCCCCGGACAGGGGGGGAAGAGACCCAGTACTTC
v_gene: TRBV7-9; j_gene: TRBJ2-2; len: 15; abundance: .; d_gene: TRBD1; CDR3aa: CASSYRQGGFGELFF; CDR3nt: TGTGCCAGCAGCTATCGACAGGGCGGTTTCGGGGAGCTGTTTTTT
v_gene: TRBV12-5; j_gene: TRBJ2-3; len: 16; abundance: .; d_gene: TRBD1; CDR3aa: CASGLVQGAERVTQYF; CDR3nt: TGTGCTAGTGGTTTGGTCCAGGGGGCTGAACGCGTTACGCAGTATTTT
v_gene: TRBV14; j_gene: TRBJ2-5; len: 12; abundance: .; d_gene: .; CDR3aa: CASSASSETQYF; CDR3nt: TGTGCCAGCAGCGCTAGCTCGGAGACCCAGTACTTC
v_gene: TRBV7-9; j_gene: TRBJ1-4; len: 14; abundance: few; d_gene: TRBD1; CDR3aa: CASSLGTGFEKLFF; CDR3nt: TGTGCCAGCAGCTTAGGGACAGGGTTTGAAAAACTGTTTTTT
v_gene: TRBV28; j_gene: TRBJ2-4; len: 16; abundance: .; d_gene: TRBD1; CDR3aa: CASSLQTGGNKNIQYF; CDR3nt: TGTGCCAGCAGTTTACAGACAGGGGGCAACAAAAACATTCAGTACTTC
v_gene: TRBV5-1; j_gene: TRBJ2-3; len: 15; abundance: .; d_gene: .; CDR3aa: CASSPQGMGTDTQYF; CDR3nt: TGCGCCAGCAGCCCACAGGGAATGGGCACAGATACGCAGTATTTT
v_gene: TRBV7-9; j_gene: TRBJ1-3; len: 14; abundance: .; d_gene: .; CDR3aa: CASSLGPRGNTIYF; CDR3nt: TGTGCCAGCAGCTTAGGGCCGAGGGGAAACACCATATATTTT
v_gene: TRBV27; j_gene: TRBJ1-4; len: 14; abundance: .; d_gene: .; CDR3aa: CASSLGGVNEKLFF; CDR3nt: TGTGCCAGCAGTTTAGGGGGGGTTAATGAAAAACTGTTTTTT
v_gene: TRBV28; j_gene: TRBJ2-7; len: 14; abundance: .; d_gene: .; CDR3aa: CASTDGTLGYGQYF; CDR3nt: TGTGCCAGCACCGACGGGACTTTGGGTTACGGGCAGTACTTC
v_gene: TRBV11-1; j_gene: TRBJ2-7; len: 15; abundance: .; d_gene: .; CDR3aa: CASSPPATGLNEQYF; CDR3nt: TGTGCCAGCAGCCCGCCGGCGACAGGCCTCAACGAGCAGTACTTC
v_gene: TRBV4-1; j_gene: TRBJ1-3; len: 14; abundance: .; d_gene: TRBD1; CDR3aa: CASSTGGSGNTIYF; CDR3nt: TGCGCCAGCAGTACAGGGGGATCAGGAAACACCATATATTTT
v_gene: TRBV27; j_gene: TRBJ2-2; len: 13; abundance: .; d_gene: .; CDR3aa: CASSLRGTGELFF; CDR3nt: TGTGCCAGCAGTCTCAGGGGAACCGGGGAGCTGTTTTTT
v_gene: TRBV7-3; j_gene: TRBJ2-1; len: 15; abundance: .; d_gene: TRBD1; CDR3aa: CASSRDRGSYNEQFF; CDR3nt: TGTGCCAGCAGCAGGGACAGGGGGAGTTACAATGAGCAGTTCTTC
v_gene: TRBV14; j_gene: TRBJ2-7; len: 16; abundance: .; d_gene: TRBD1; CDR3aa: CASSQNLQGAKYEQYF; CDR3nt: TGTGCCAGCAGCCAAAACTTACAGGGGGCTAAATACGAGCAGTACTTC
v_gene: TRBV10-3; j_gene: TRBJ2-7; len: 15; abundance: .; d_gene: TRBD1; CDR3aa: CAISEQGGNRYEQYF; CDR3nt: TGTGCCATCAGTGAACAGGGGGGCAATCGCTACGAGCAGTACTTC